Included here is one TCR beta chain sequence, with context. With 4 bases clipped from V and 2 bases from J, the junction kept 5 bases outside the gene matches. The CDR3 has 15 residues. Germline values: CDR1 ENHRY, CDR2 SYGVKD. Clones were sequenced by immunoSEQ multiplex PCR, and TCRdb holds only the in-frame ones, with some missing. Of 150,000 or so clones in the sample, approximately 86% were seen once. The record originates from a study of blood T cell repertoires in COVID-19. The origin of this receptor is a woman in her forties who had been exposed to COVID-19. The sample comprised PBMCs or T cells enriched from blood (not recorded which). The chain joins TRBV10-3 to TRBJ2-3; TRBD1 matches at 8 bases. The CDR3 region is CAISAGQGDTDTQYF. In DNA, the CDR3 is TGTGCCATCAGTGCCGGACAGGGTGACACAGATACGCAGTATTTT.